One T cell receptor beta chain is described in this entry. The target antigen is unknown. The sample belongs to a study of blood T cells in healthy people across ages. Each of the donors had around 10 milliliters of peripheral blood drawn into EDTA-treated Vacutainer tubes. PCR was performed a second time for roughly 6 to 12 cycles using a sample-barcoded 5' primer and a J-beta primer mix. A template-switch adaptor that had 12 random nucleotides put a tag on each cDNA molecule. TCRdb itself ran the 5' RACE reads through MiXCR, one entry per CDR3 protein. The sample includes roughly 1.4 million distinct CDR3 sequences, roughly 60% seen only once; the top ten take under 8.5%. Study-wide results and caveats: Samples with more naive T cells showed higher observed beta diversity. The authors considered diversity estimates from one million T cells to be underestimates.

Trimming stripped 5 bases from V and 7 bases from J, with 21 bases between. The V gene's germline CDR1 is SEHNR and CDR2 FQNEAQ (reference sequence). The CDR3 has 17 amino acids. The chain combines TRBV7-9 with TRBJ1-6, with D possibly TRBD1 on 6 matching bases. Material for sequencing was blood. This TCR came from a man aged 18 to 30 in good health. The CDR3 bases are TGTGCCAGCAGCCCCCGATCACAGGGTAGCGTAAATTCACCCCTCCACTTT. Protein: CASSPRSQGSVNSPLHF.